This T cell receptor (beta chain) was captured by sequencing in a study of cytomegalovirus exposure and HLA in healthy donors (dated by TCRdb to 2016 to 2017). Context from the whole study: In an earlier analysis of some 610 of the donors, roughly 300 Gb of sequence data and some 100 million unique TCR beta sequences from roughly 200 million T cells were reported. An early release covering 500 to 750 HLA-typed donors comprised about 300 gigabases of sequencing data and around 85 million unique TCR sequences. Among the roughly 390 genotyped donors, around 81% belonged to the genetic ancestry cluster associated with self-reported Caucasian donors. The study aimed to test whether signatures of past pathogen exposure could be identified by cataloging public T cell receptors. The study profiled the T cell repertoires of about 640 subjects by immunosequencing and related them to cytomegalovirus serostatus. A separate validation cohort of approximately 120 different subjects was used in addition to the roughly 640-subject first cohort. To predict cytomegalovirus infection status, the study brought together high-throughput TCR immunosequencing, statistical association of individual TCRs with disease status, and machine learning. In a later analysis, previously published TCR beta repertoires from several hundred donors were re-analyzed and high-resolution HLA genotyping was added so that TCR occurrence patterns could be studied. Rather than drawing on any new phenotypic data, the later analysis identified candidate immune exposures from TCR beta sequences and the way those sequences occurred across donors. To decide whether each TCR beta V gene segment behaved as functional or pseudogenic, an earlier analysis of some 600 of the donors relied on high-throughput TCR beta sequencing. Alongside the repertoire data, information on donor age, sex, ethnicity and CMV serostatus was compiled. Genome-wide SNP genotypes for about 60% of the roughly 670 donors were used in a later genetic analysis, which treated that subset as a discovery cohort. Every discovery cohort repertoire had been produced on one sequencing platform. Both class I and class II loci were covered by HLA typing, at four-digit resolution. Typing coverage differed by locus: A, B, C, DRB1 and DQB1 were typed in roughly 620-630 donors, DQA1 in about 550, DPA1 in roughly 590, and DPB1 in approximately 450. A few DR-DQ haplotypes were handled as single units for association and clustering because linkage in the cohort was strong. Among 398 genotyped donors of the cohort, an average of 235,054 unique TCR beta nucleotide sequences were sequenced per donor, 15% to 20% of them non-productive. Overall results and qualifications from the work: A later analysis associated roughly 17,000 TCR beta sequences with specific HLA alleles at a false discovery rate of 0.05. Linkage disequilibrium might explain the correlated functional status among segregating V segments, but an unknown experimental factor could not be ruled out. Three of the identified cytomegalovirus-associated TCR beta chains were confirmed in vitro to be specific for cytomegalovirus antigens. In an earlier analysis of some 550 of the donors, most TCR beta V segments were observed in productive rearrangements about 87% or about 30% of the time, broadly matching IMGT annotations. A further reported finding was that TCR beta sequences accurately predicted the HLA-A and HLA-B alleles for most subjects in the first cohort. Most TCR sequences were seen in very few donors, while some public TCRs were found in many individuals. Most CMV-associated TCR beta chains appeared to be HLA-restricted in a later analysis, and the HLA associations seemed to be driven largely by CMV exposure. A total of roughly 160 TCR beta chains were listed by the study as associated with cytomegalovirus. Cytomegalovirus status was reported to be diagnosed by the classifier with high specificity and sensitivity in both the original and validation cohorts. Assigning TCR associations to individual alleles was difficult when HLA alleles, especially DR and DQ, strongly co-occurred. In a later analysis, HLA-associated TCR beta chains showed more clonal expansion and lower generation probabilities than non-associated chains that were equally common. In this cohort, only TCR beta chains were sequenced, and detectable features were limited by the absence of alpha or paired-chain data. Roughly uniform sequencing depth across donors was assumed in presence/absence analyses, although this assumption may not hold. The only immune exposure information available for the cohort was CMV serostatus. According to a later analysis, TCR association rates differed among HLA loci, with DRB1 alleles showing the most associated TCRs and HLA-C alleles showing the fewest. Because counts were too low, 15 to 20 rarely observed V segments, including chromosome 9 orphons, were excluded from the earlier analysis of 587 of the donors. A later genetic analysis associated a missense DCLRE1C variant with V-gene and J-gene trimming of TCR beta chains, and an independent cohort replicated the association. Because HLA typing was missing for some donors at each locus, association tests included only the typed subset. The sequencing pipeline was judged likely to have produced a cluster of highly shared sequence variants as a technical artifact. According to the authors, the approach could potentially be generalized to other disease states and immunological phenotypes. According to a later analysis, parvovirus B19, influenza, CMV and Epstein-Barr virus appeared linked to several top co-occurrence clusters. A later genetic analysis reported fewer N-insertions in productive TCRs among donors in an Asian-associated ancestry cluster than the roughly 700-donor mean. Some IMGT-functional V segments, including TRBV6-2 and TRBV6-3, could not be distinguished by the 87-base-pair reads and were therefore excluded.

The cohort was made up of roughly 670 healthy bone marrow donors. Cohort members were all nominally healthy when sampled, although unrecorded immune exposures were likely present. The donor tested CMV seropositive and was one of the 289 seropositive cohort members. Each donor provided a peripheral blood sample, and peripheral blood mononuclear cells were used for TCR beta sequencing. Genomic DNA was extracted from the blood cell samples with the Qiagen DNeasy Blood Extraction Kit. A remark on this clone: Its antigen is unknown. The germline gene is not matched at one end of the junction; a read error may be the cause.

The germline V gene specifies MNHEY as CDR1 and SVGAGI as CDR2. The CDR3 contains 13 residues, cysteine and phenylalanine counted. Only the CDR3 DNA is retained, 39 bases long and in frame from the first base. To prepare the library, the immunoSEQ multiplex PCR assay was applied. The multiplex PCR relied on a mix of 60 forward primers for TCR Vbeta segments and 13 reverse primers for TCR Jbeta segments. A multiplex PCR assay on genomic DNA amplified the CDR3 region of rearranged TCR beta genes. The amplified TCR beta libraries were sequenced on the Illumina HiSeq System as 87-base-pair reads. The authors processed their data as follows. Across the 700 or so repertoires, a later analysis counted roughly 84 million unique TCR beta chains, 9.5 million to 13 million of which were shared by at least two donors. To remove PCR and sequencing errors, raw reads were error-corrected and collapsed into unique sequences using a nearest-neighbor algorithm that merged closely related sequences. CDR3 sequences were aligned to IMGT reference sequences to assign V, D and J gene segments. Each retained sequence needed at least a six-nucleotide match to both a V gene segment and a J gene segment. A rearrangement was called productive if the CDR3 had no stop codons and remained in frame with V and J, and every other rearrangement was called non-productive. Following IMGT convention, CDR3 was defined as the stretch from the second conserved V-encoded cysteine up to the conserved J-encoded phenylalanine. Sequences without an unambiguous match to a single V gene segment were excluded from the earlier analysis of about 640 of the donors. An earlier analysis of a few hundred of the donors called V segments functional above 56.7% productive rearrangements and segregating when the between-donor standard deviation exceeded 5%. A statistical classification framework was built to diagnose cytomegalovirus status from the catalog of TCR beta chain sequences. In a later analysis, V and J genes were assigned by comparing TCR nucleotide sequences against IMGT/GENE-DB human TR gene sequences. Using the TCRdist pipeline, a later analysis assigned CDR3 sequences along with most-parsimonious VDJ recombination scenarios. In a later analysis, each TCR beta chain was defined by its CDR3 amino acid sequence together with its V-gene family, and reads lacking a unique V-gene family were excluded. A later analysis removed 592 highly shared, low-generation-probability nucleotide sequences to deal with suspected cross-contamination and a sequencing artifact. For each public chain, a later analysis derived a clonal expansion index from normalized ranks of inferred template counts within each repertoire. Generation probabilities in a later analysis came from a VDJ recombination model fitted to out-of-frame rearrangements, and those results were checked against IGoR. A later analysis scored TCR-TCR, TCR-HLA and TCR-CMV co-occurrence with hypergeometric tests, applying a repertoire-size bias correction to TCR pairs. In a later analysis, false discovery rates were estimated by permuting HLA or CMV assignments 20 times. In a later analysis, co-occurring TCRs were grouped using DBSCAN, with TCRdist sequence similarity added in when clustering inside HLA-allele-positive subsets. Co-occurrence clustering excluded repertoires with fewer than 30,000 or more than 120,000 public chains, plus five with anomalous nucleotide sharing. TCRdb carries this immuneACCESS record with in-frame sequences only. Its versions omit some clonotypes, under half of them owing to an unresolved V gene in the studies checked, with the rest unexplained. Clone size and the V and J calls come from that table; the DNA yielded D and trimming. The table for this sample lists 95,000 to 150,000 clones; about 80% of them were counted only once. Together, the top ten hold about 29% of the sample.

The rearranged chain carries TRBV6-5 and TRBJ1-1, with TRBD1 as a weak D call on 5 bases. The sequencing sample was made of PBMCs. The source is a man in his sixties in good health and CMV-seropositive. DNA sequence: TGTGCCGGCAGTTACACAGGAAACACTGAAGCTTTCTTT. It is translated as CAGSYTGNTEAFF.